This T cell receptor (beta chain) was observed in a study of human T cells and chemical hapten exposure. J lost 4 bases, V lost 4 bases, and 9 bases had no gene match. The CDR3 runs to 16 residues. Germline V CDR1 and CDR2: KGHDR, SFDVKD. Noted time point: patch test 1, 2 weeks after DPC sensitization. The treatment denotes: therapeutic diphenylcyclopropenone sensitization with weekly scalp DPC. This clonotype was counted many times. TCRdb analysed the RACE reads with MiXCR anew, one entry per CDR3 protein. Of around 100,000 distinct CDR3 sequences listed, approximately 9.9% are singletons. The sample in question was whole blood, obtained in connection with sensitization to the hapten diphenylcyclopropenone (DPC). The sequence was obtained from a woman aged 40 to 50 with alopecia areata. Some clones in this sample may be carry-over from other donors' samples. The chain uses TRBV24-1 and TRBJ2-3; 8 bases agree with TRBD2. Here the CDR3 reads CATSDRHGGAPDTQYF. The CDR3 nucleotides read TGTGCCACCAGTGACCGACACGGGGGGGCCCCAGATACGCAGTATTTT.